These 32 T cell receptor beta chains came from one sample sequenced in a study of blood T cell repertoires in COVID-19. Assay used: immunoSEQ multiplex PCR; TCRdb lists only in-frame clones, some missing. The table records about 150,000 clones, approximately 90% of them present only once. Sequences were obtained from peripheral blood. The receptors derive from a man between 18 and 35 years old with COVID-19, enrolled during active disease.

The gene calls are TRBV11-2 and TRBJ1-3, with 7 bases that match TRBD1. The V gene's germline CDR1 is SGHAT and CDR2 FQNNGV. CDR3 length: 16 residues. The junction had 7 bases not matched to a gene; V was cut back by 2 bases and J by 3 bases. In DNA, the CDR3 is TGTGCCAGCAGCTTACCCCAGGGGGTAATTGGAAACACCATATATTTT. Protein: CASSLPQGVIGNTIYF. Full variable domain (outside the CDR3, taken from reference TRBV11-2 and TRBJ1-3): EAGVAQSPRYKIIEKRQSVAFWCNPISGHATLYWYQQILGQGPKLLIQFQNNGVVDDSQLPKDRFSAERLKGVDSTLKIQPAKLEDSAVYLCASSLPQGVIGNTIYFGEGSWLTVV.

The genes are TRBV19 and TRBJ2-2; TRBD1 matches 7 bases. There are 14 residues in the CDR3. Germline CDR1 LNHDA, CDR2 SQIVND (reference sequence). Trimming took 10 bases from V and 3 from J; bases not matched to a gene: 8. The CDR3 is CATEQGPDTGELFF. Written as DNA, the CDR3 is TGTGCCACCGAACAGGGGCCTGACACCGGGGAGCTGTTTTTT.

The V and J genes are TRBV7-6 and TRBJ1-6; 7 bases match TRBD1. This CDR3 is built from 15 residues. The germline V gene has CDR1 SGHVS and CDR2 FNYEAQ. Trimming removed 2 bases from V and 5 bases from J; junction bases left unmatched: 3. This CDR3 is CASSLRQGNNSPLHF. For the CDR3, the DNA is TGTGCCAGCAGCTTAAGACAGGGCAATAATTCACCCCTCCACTTT.

This chain uses TRBV9 with TRBJ2-7; possible D gene TRBD1, 6 bases. Trimming removed 0 bases at V and 3 bases at J, with 7 bases between. This CDR3 is built from 13 residues. The V gene's germline CDR1 is SGDLS and CDR2 YYNGEE. For the CDR3, the DNA is TGTGCCAGCAGCGTAGAGGGGGACTACGAGCAGTACTTC. It specifies CASSVEGDYEQYF. Variable domain in full (rest from reference TRBV9 and TRBJ2-7): DSGVTQTPKHLITATGQRVTLRCSPRSGDLSVYWYQQSLDQGLQFLIQYYNGEERAKGNILERFSAQQFPDLHSELNLSSLELGDSALYFCASSVEGDYEQYFGPGTRLTVT.

The chain is built from TRBV18 and TRBJ2-7; 7 bases match TRBD1. Germline V gives CDR1 KGHSH, CDR2 LQKENI. The CDR3 sequence is 16 residues long. Trimming removed 0 bases from V and 5 bases from J; junction bases left unmatched: 10. In DNA form, the CDR3 reads TGTGCCAGCTCACCACCGTGGTCTCGGCAGGGGGACGAGCAGTACTTC. Translation: CASSPPWSRQGDEQYF.

The chain recombines TRBV27 with TRBJ2-1; TRBD2 is a possible D gene (6 bases). Germline V gives CDR1 MNHEY, CDR2 SMNVEV (reference sequence). The CDR3 contains 17 residues. V was cut by 3 bases and J by 8 bases, with 23 bases left in between. CDR3 bases: TGTGCCAGCAGTTTGGGGGTTCGGCTAGCGATTAGCGATGAGCAGTTCTTC. Protein: CASSLGVRLAISDEQFF.

The CDR3 DNA is TGTGCCAGCAGCCTATCAGGGGGCGCGGGTCAGCCCCAGCATTTT. Protein sequence: CASSLSGGAGQPQHF. The chain links TRBV9 to TRBJ1-5, with TRBD1 matching 8 bases. Trimming at V came to 4 bases and at J to 6 bases, leaving 9 bases not matched to a gene. The CDR3 loop spans 15 amino acids. The V gene's germline CDR1 is SGDLS and CDR2 YYNGEE.

The chain couples TRBV12-5 to TRBJ2-1; 7 nucleotides match TRBD2. Losses at the gene ends were 1 base for V and 0 bases for J; bases not matched to a gene: 6. Germline CDR1 LGHNT, CDR2 FRNRAP. The CDR3 sequence is 17 residues long. CDR3 in DNA: TGTGCTAGTGGTTTGGGTAGGACTAGGAGCTCCTACAATGAGCAGTTCTTC. Protein: CASGLGRTRSSYNEQFF.

The V and J genes are TRBV6-5 and TRBJ2-1, with D possibly matching TRBD2 (6 bases). Looked up from germline, CDR1 is MNHEY and CDR2 is SVGAGI. The CDR3 loop spans 13 amino acids. V lost 4 bases to trimming and J lost 15 bases, with 19 bases between them. CDR3 protein: CASSSGRDSVRFF. The DNA of the CDR3 is TGTGCCAGCAGTTCGGGCCGGGACTCCGTTCGGTTCTTC.

The genes are TRBV6-5 and TRBJ2-7, with 10 nucleotides matching TRBD2. Germline CDR1 reads MNHEY; CDR2 reads SVGAGI. This CDR3 comprises 15 residues. Trimming took 7 bases from V and 0 from J; bases not matched to a gene: 6. The CDR3: CASKWASGSSYEQYF. The CDR3 nucleotides read TGTGCCAGCAAATGGGCTAGCGGGAGCTCCTACGAGCAGTACTTC.

V is TRBV9 and J is TRBJ1-2, with D perhaps TRBD1 (6 bases). The V gene lost 7 bases and the J gene lost 4 bases, with 14 bases spanning the gap. The germline gives CDR1 SGDLS, CDR2 YYNGEE. CDR3 length: 13 amino acids. The CDR3 DNA reads as TGTGCCAGCTCGCGGGGGCCCGTCTATGGCTACACCTTC. It encodes CASSRGPVYGYTF.

The CDR3 here is CSVGDGSTGELFF. CDR3 DNA: TGCAGCGTTGGGGACGGGAGCACCGGGGAGCTGTTTTTT. The rearrangement links TRBV29-1 to TRBJ2-2, with D possibly being TRBD2 (6 bases). V dropped 4 bases and J dropped 4 bases, with 10 bases sitting between them. CDR1 is SQVTM and CDR2 is ANQGSEA in the germline V gene. The CDR3 has 13 residues.

The J gene is TRBJ1-4, the V gene TRBV9, with D possibly TRBD1 on 6 matching bases. This CDR3 has 13 amino acids. Germline lookup yields CDR1 SGDLS and CDR2 YYNGEE. V was cut by 4 bases and J by 8 bases, with 12 bases left in between. The CDR3 is CASSPYQGEKLFF. The CDR3 DNA is TGTGCCAGCAGCCCCTACCAGGGGGAAAAACTGTTTTTT.

The chain recombines TRBV6-1 with TRBJ1-1; D ambiguous. CDR1 MNHNS and CDR2 SASEGT come from the germline V gene. The CDR3 has 13 amino acids. Trimming stripped 3 bases from V and 8 bases from J, with 13 bases between. The CDR3 loop reads CASSEAAFWEAFF. Here the CDR3 DNA reads TGTGCCAGCAGTGAGGCTGCCTTCTGGGAAGCTTTCTTT.

Of note for this clone: Relative to the germline gene, one junction end is altered; a read error may explain this. The genes are TRBV7-2 and TRBJ1-4; D gene uncertain. CDR3 length: 15 residues. CDR1 and CDR2 from the germline V gene are SGHTA and FQGNSA. The CDR3 DNA reads TGTGCCAGCAGCTTAGGTGGGAGAAGTAATGAAAAACTGCTTTTT. Protein product: CASSLGGRSNEKLLF.

V is TRBV4-1 and J is TRBJ2-7, with 7 bases identical to TRBD2. This CDR3 is built from 15 residues. Germline V lookup: CDR1 MGHRA, CDR2 YSYEKL. V trimming: 4 bases; J trimming: 3 bases; junction bases outside the gene matches: 9. The CDR3 spells CASSLQGREGYEQYF. The CDR3 DNA is TGCGCCAGCAGCCTACAAGGAAGGGAGGGCTACGAGCAGTACTTC.

The chain has TRBV6-5 and TRBJ2-7; perhaps TRBD1 as D (6 bases). The V end lost 0 bases, the J end lost 11 bases, and 14 bases lay between the germline ends. Germline lookup yields CDR1 MNHEY and CDR2 SVGAGI. CDR3 length equals 13 residues. The CDR3 bases are TGTGCCAGCAGTTACTCGACTGGGGGCAAGAAGTACTTC. Protein product: CASSYSTGGKKYF.

The chain uses TRBV27 and TRBJ1-1; tentative D call: TRBD1 (5 bases). V lost 7 bases and J 7 bases, leaving 22 bases between the germline ends. CDR1 is MNHEY and CDR2 is SMNVEV in the germline V gene (reference sequence). This CDR3 has 15 amino acids. The CDR3 loop reads CASKGQGISPSEAFF. In DNA form, the CDR3 reads TGTGCCAGCAAGGGGCAGGGTATTTCCCCCAGTGAAGCTTTCTTT.

The V gene is TRBV27, the J gene TRBJ1-2, with D possibly being TRBD1 (5 bases). V shed 2 bases and J shed 2 bases, with 12 bases lying between them. The germline CDR1 and CDR2 sequences are MNHEY and SMNVEV (reference sequence). The CDR3 covers 15 residues. CDR3 nucleotides: TGTGCCAGCAGTTTACGATGGGGCCGGAACTATGGCTACACCTTC. It codes for CASSLRWGRNYGYTF.

V is TRBV21-1 and J is TRBJ1-6. TRBV21-1 is shown as a pseudogene. CDR3 length: 9 amino acids. The CDR3 DNA reads TGTGCTTGGGGAGCACCCCTCCACTTT. Translated, it gives CAWGAPLHF.

In this sample, this clone turned up a few times. The V call is TRBV4-1, the J call TRBJ1-6, with 7 bases aligning to TRBD1. Germline values: CDR1 MGHRA, CDR2 YSYEKL. V trimming: 0 bases; J trimming: 7 bases; junction bases outside the gene matches: 12. The CDR3 is made up of 18 amino acids. For the CDR3, the DNA is TGCGCCAGCAGCCAAGATCGGGTAAACAGGGGAGAAAATTCACCCCTCCACTTT. It is translated as CASSQDRVNRGENSPLHF.

The rearrangement links TRBV28 to TRBJ2-7; D is unclear. The V end lost 3 bases, the J end lost 9 bases, and 24 bases lay between the germline ends. The CDR3 length is 16 residues. Germline V lookup: CDR1 MDHEN, CDR2 SYDVKM. For the CDR3, the DNA is TGTGCCAGCAGTTTTGCGGTCTGGCAACTCCCTACTGGGCAGTACTTC. It translates to CASSFAVWQLPTGQYF. Based on the CDR3 plus reference TRBV28 and TRBJ2-7, the full variable domain is DVKVTQSSRYLVKRTGEKVFLECVQDMDHENMFWYRQDPGLGLRLIYFSYDVKMKEKGDIPEGYSVSREKKERFSLILESASTNQTSMYLCASSFAVWQLPTGQYFGPGTRLTVT.

The V call is TRBV18, the J call TRBJ1-6; the D gene is possibly TRBD1 (5 bases). The CDR3 extends over 16 amino acids. Germline loops: CDR1 KGHSH, CDR2 LQKENI. Deletions cut 2 bases from V and 6 bases from J, with 14 bases between. CDR3 nucleotides: TGTGCCAGCTCACCATCCAGGGTAGTGGGTAATTCACCCCTCCACTTT. Its protein product is CASSPSRVVGNSPLHF.

This clone has just one count. This rearrangement joins TRBV5-6 to TRBJ2-7; 11 bases agree with TRBD2. The length of the CDR3 is 17 residues. In germline, CDR1 is SGHDT, CDR2 YYEEEE. Trimming at V came to 1 base and at J to 0 bases, leaving 6 bases not matched to a gene. The CDR3 sequence is CASSLRPGLADSYEQYF. DNA of the CDR3: TGTGCCAGCAGCTTGCGCCCGGGACTAGCGGACTCCTACGAGCAGTACTTC. The full variable domain, rest sourced from reference TRBV5-6 and TRBJ2-7, is DAGVTQSPTHLIKTRGQQVTLRCSPKSGHDTVSWYQQALGQGPQFIFQYYEEEERQRGNFPDRFSGHQFPNYSSELNVNALLLGDSALYLCASSLRPGLADSYEQYFGPGTRLTVT.

This chain links TRBV6-6 with TRBJ1-6; D ambiguous. Germline CDR1 is MNHNY and CDR2 is SVGAGI (reference sequence). This CDR3 contains 14 residues. V lost 7 bases to trimming and J lost 8 bases, with 15 bases between them. The CDR3 nucleotides are TGTGCCAGCACCTACCTGACTTTGGATTCACCCCTCCACTTT. Its translation: CASTYLTLDSPLHF.

V and J are TRBV7-2 and TRBJ2-1; 10 bases are shared with TRBD1. Looked up from germline, CDR1 is SGHTA and CDR2 is FQGNSA. This CDR3 region has 16 residues. Unmatched junction bases numbered 6, after V lost 6 bases and J lost 1 base. CDR3 nucleotide sequence: TGTGCCAGCAGACCTCGGACAGGGGGTTCCTACAATGAGCAGTTCTTC. This encodes CASRPRTGGSYNEQFF.

CDR3 coding DNA: TGTGCCAGTAGTACGATACAGGGGGACTATGGCTACACCTTC. Translation gives CASSTIQGDYGYTF. V is TRBV19 and J is TRBJ1-2; 8 nucleotides agree with TRBD1. CDR3 length: 14 amino acids. The germline V gene encodes CDR1 LNHDA and CDR2 SQIVND (reference sequence). J gave up 3 bases and V 4 bases, and 4 bases lay outside the gene matches.

This chain connects TRBV5-5 to TRBJ2-3; maybe TRBD1 (5 bases). Trimming removed 4 bases from V and 1 base from J, with 16 bases in between. Germline loops: CDR1 SGHKS, CDR2 YYEKEE (reference sequence). The CDR3 loop spans 16 amino acids. CDR3 amino acids: CASSTYRFLGTDTQYF. CDR3 coding DNA: TGTGCCAGCAGCACCTACAGGTTTTTGGGCACAGATACGCAGTATTTT.

The chain uses TRBV7-2 and TRBJ2-7, with TRBD2 matching over 9 bases. J lost 1 base, V lost 5 bases, and 6 bases had no gene match. The germline V gene encodes CDR1 SGHTA and CDR2 FQGNSA. The CDR3 covers 15 residues. The CDR3 loop is CASSPRTSVSYEQYF. CDR3 coding DNA: TGTGCCAGCAGCCCCCGGACTAGCGTATCCTACGAGCAGTACTTC.

CDR3 bases: TGTGCCAGCAGTTTATCAGCAGGGTTGGGTCAGCCCCAGCATTTT. It specifies CASSLSAGLGQPQHF. This rearrangement joins TRBV27 to TRBJ1-5; maybe TRBD1 (5 bases). The CDR3 has 15 amino acids. Germline lookup yields CDR1 MNHEY and CDR2 SMNVEV (reference sequence). V gave up 0 bases and J gave up 6 bases, with 12 bases separating them.

This chain connects TRBV6-6 to TRBJ2-3, with D perhaps matching TRBD1 (6 bases). CDR3 size: 16 residues. Per germline, CDR1 MNHNY and CDR2 SVGAGI (reference sequence). Trimming removed 2 bases from V and 6 bases from J, with 18 bases in between. The chain's CDR3 is CASSYPTISGVDTQYF. As DNA, the CDR3 is TGTGCCAGCAGTTACCCGACGATCTCAGGGGTGGATACGCAGTATTTT.

The chain recombines TRBV18 with TRBJ2-3; 7 bases map to TRBD1. Losses at the gene ends were 4 bases for V and 0 bases for J; bases not matched to a gene: 4. This CDR3 comprises 15 residues. Looked up from germline, CDR1 is KGHSH and CDR2 is LQKENI. The CDR3 region is CASSRGTVSTDTQYF. CDR3 DNA: TGTGCCAGCTCACGAGGGACAGTAAGCACAGATACGCAGTATTTT.